This T cell receptor (beta chain) was sequenced for a study of neurological immune-mediated disorders. The study's findings and limits: In HTLV-1-associated myelopathy, TCR clonal expansion was greatest, and in multiple sclerosis it was least, below healthy controls. Across subjects, expanded clones had no CDR3 amino acid sequences in common, pointing to private repertoires in all groups.

The length of the CDR3 is 16 residues. Germline V CDR1 and CDR2: SGHVS, FQNEAQ. The V gene lost 3 bases and the J gene lost 9 bases, with 21 bases spanning the gap. This clonotype was detected many times. Its antigen remains unidentified. MiXCR, run by TCRdb on the 5' RACE reads, gives a single entry per CDR3 protein. The sample shows approximately 30,000 distinct CDR3 sequences, less than 8.5% of them seen only once. This sequence originates from a woman between 45 and 65 years old in good health. Sequencing was performed on PBMCs. The chain is built from TRBV7-8 and TRBJ1-5; D possibly corresponds to TRBD1 (5 bases). The CDR3 region is CASSLSGHTYRGPQHF. The DNA of the CDR3 is TGTGCCAGCAGCTTGAGCGGACATACGTACCGGGGGCCCCAGCATTTT.